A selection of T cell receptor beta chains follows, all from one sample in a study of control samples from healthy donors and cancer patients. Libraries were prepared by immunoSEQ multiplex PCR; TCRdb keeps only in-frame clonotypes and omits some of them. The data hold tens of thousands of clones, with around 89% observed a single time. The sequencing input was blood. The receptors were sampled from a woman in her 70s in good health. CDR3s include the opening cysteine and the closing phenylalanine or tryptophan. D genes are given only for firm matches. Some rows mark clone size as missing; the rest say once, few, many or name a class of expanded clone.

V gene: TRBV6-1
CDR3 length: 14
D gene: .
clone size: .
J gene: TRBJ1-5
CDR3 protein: CASSPQGYNQPQHF
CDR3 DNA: TGTGCCAGCAGTCCACAGGGTTACAATCAGCCCCAGCATTTT

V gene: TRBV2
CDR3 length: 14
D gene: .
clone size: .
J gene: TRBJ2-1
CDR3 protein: CASTEGGTYNEQFF
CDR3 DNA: TGTGCCAGCACCGAAGGGGGTACCTACAATGAGCAGTTCTTC

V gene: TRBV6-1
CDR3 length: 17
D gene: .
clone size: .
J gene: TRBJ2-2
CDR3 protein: CASGGFKGRGNTGELFF
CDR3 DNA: TGTGCCAGCGGTGGGTTTAAGGGACGCGGGAACACCGGGGAGCTGTTTTTT

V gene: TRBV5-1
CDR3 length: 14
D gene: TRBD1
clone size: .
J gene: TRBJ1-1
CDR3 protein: CASSLDGQGTEAFF
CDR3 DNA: TGCGCCAGCAGCTTGGACGGACAGGGTACTGAAGCTTTCTTT

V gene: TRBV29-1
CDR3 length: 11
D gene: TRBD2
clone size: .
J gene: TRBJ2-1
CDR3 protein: CSASGNNEQFF
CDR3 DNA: TGCAGCGCTAGCGGCAACAATGAGCAGTTCTTC

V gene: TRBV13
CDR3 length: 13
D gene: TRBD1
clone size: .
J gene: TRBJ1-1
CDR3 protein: CASSHDRDWGAFF
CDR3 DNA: TGTGCCAGCAGCCATGACAGGGACTGGGGAGCTTTCTTT

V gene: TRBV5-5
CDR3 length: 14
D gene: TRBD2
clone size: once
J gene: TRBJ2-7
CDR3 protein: CASSYAGGFYEQYF
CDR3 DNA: TGTGCCAGCAGCTACGCGGGGGGTTTCTACGAGCAGTACTTC

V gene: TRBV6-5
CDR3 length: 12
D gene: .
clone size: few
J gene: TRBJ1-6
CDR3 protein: CASSSENSPLHF
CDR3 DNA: TGTGCCAGCAGTTCCGAGAATTCACCCCTCCACTTT

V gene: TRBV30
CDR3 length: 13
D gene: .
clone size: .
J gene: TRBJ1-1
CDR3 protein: CAWSIGGDTEAFF
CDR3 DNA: TGTGCCTGGAGTATCGGAGGGGACACTGAAGCTTTCTTT

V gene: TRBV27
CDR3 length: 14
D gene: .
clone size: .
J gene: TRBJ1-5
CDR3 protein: CASSLGWSNQPQHF
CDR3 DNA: TGTGCCAGCAGTTTAGGTTGGAGCAATCAGCCCCAGCATTTT

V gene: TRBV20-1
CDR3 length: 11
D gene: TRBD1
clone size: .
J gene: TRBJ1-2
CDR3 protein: CSARTGSGYTF
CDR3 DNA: TGCAGTGCCCGGACAGGGTCTGGCTACACCTTC

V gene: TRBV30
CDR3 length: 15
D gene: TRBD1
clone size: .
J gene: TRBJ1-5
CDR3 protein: CAWSVRGQNNQPQHF
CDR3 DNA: TGTGCCTGGAGTGTCAGGGGGCAAAACAATCAGCCCCAGCATTTT

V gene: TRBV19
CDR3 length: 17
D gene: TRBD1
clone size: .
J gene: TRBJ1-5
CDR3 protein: CASSGGPGQISNQPQHF
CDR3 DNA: TGTGCCAGTAGTGGGGGACCGGGACAGATTAGCAATCAGCCCCAGCATTTT

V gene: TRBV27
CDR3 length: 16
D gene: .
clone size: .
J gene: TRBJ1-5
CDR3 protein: CASSPRTSTRYQPQHF
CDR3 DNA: TGTGCCAGCAGTCCCCGGACATCCACACGATATCAGCCCCAGCATTTT

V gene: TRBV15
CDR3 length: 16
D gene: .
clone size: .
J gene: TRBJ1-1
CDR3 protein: CATSPRGGAGATEAFF
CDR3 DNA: TGTGCCACCAGCCCCAGGGGCGGGGCAGGGGCCACCGAAGCTTTCTTT

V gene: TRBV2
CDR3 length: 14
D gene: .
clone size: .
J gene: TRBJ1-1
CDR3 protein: CASRVDSTNTEAFF
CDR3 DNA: TGTGCCAGCAGGGTAGACAGTACGAACACTGAAGCTTTCTTT

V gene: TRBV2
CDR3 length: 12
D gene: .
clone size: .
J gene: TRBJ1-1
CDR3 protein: CASRGQNTEAFF
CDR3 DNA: TGTGCCAGTCGTGGACAGAACACTGAAGCTTTCTTT

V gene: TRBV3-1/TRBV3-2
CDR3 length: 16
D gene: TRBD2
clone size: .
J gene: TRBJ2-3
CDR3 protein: CASSQDSSGRRGAQYF
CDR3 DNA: TGTGCCAGCAGCCAAGATAGTAGCGGGAGACGCGGGGCGCAGTATTTT

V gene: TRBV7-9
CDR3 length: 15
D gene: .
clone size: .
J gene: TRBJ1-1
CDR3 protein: CASSFEGLMNTEAFF
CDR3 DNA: TGTGCCAGCAGCTTCGAGGGGTTAATGAACACTGAAGCTTTCTTT

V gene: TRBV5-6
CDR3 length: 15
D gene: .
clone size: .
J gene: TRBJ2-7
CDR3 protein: CASSFPFRGDYEQYF
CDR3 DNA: TGTGCCAGCAGCTTTCCCTTCAGGGGAGACTACGAGCAGTACTTC

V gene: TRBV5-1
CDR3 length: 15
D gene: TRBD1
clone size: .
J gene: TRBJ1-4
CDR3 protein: CASSSQGGPGEKLFF
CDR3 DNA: TGCGCCAGCAGCTCCCAGGGGGGCCCCGGTGAAAAACTGTTTTTT

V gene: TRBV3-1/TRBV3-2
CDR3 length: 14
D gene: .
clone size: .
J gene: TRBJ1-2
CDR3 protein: CASSQETRNYGYTF
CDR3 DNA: TGTGCCAGCAGCCAAGAAACCAGAAACTATGGCTACACCTTC

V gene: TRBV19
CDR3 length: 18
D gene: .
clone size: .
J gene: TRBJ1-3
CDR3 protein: CASSIDRTGVLSGNTIYF
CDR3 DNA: TGTGCCAGTAGTATAGATCGCACGGGCGTTCTCTCTGGAAACACCATATATTTT

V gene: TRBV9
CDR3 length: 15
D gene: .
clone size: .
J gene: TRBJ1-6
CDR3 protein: CASSVRVGFQSPLHF
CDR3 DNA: TGTGCCAGCAGCGTACGTGTGGGTTTCCAATCACCCCTCCACTTT

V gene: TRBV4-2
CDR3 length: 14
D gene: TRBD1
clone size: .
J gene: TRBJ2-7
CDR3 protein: CASSLHRGGDEQYF
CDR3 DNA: TGTGCCAGCAGCCTACACAGGGGTGGCGACGAGCAGTACTTC

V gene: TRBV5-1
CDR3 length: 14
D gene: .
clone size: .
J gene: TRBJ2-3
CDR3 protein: CASHPVGGPDTQYF
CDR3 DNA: TGCGCCAGCCACCCCGTCGGGGGCCCAGATACGCAGTATTTT

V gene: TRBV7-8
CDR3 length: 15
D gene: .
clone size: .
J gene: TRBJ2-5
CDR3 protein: CASSQIGTSQETQYF
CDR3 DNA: TGTGCCAGCAGCCAGATAGGGACTTCTCAAGAGACCCAGTACTTC

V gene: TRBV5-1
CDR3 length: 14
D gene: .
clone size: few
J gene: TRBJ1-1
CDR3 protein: CASSLNAENTEAFF
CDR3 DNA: TGCGCCAGCAGCTTGAATGCAGAGAACACTGAAGCTTTCTTT

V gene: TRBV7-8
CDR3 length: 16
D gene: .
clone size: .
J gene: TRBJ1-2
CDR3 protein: CASSLGTQGIVYGYTF
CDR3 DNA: TGTGCCAGCAGCTTAGGGACACAGGGAATAGTCTATGGCTACACCTTC

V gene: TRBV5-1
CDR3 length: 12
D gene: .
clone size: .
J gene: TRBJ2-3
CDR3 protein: CASSLAADTQYF
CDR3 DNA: TGCGCCAGCAGCTTGGCCGCAGATACGCAGTATTTT

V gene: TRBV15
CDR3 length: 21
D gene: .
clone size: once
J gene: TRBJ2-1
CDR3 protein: CATSRATETRGLRNIYNEQFF
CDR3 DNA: TGTGCCACCAGCAGAGCAACGGAGACGAGAGGGCTCCGGAATATCTACAATGAGCAGTTCTTC

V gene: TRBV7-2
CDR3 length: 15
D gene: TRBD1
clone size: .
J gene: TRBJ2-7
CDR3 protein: CASSLGVQGAYEQYF
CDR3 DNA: TGTGCCAGCAGCTTAGGGGTGCAGGGGGCTTACGAGCAGTACTTC

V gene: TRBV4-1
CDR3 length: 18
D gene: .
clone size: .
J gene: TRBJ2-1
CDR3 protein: CASSQVDMGLSSYNEQFF
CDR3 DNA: TGCGCCAGCAGCCAAGTTGATATGGGACTGAGCTCCTACAATGAGCAGTTCTTC

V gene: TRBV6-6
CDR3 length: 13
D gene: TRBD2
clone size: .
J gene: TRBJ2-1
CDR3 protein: CASSKTSDNEQFF
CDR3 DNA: TGTGCCAGCAGTAAGACTAGCGACAATGAGCAGTTCTTC

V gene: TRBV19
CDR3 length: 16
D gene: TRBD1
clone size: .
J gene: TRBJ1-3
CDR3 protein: CASSIAGRGPGNTIYF
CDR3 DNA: TGTGCCAGTAGTATAGCCGGCAGGGGGCCTGGAAACACCATATATTTT

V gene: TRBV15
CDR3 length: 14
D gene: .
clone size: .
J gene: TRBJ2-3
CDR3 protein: CATSSFGDTDTQYF
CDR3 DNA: TGTGCCACCAGCAGTTTTGGGGACACAGATACGCAGTATTTT

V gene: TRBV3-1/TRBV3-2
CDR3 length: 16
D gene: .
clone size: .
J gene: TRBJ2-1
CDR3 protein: CASSQYTGNVNNEQFF
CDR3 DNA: TGTGCCAGCAGCCAGTACACAGGAAACGTGAACAATGAGCAGTTCTTC

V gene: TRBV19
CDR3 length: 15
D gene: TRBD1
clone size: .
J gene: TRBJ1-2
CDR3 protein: CASSIGTGRDYGYTF
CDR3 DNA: TGTGCCAGTAGTATTGGGACAGGGAGGGACTATGGCTACACCTTC

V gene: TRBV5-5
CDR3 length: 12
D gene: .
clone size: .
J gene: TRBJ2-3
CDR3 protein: CASSPYTDTQYF
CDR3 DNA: TGTGCCAGCAGCCCCTACACAGATACGCAGTATTTT

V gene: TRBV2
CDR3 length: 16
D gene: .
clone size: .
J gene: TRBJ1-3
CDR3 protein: CASTASQGLSGNTIYF
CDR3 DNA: TGTGCCAGCACCGCATCACAGGGATTAAGTGGAAACACCATATATTTT

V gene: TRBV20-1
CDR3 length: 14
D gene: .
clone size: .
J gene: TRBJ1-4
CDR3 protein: CSASGGATNEKLFF
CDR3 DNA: TGCAGTGCTAGTGGCGGTGCAACTAATGAAAAACTGTTTTTT

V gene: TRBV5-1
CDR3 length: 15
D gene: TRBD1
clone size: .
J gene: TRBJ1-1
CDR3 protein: CASSIDGQGGIEAFF
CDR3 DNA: TGCGCCAGCAGCATTGACGGACAGGGTGGGATTGAAGCTTTCTTT

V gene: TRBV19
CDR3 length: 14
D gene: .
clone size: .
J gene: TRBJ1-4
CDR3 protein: CASREDATNEKLFF
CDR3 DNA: TGTGCCAGTAGAGAGGACGCAACTAATGAAAAACTGTTTTTT

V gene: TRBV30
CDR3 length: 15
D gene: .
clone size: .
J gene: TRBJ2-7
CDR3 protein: CAWSVLGGSSYEQYF
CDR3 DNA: TGTGCCTGGAGTGTACTAGGGGGGAGCTCCTACGAGCAGTACTTC

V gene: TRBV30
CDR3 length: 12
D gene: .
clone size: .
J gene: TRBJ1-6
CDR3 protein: CAWSRANSPLHF
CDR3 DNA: TGTGCCTGGAGCAGGGCCAATTCACCCCTCCACTTT

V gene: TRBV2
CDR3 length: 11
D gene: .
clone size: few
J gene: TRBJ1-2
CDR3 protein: CASTSGYDYTF
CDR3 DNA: TGTGCCAGCACTTCAGGGTACGACTACACCTTC

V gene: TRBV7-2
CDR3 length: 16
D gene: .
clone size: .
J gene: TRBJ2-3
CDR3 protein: CASSPPRVASTDTQYF
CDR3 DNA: TGTGCCAGCAGCCCCCCCAGGGTAGCTAGCACAGATACGCAGTATTTT

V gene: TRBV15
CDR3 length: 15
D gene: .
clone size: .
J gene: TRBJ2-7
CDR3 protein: CATSTRTGSSYEQYF
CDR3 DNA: TGTGCCACCAGCACCCGCACAGGGAGCTCCTACGAGCAGTACTTC

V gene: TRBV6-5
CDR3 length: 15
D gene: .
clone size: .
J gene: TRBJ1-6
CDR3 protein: CASSYSVGEGSPLHF
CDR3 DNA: TGTGCCAGCAGTTACTCGGTGGGGGAGGGTTCACCCCTCCACTTT

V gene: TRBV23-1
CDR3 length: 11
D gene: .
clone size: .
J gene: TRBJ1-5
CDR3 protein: CASIPNQPQHF
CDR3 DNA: TGCGCCAGCATCCCCAACCAGCCCCAGCATTTT

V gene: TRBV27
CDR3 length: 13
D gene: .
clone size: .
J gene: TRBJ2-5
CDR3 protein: CASSLLPRETQYF
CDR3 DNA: TGTGCCAGCAGTTTATTGCCCCGGGAGACCCAGTACTTC

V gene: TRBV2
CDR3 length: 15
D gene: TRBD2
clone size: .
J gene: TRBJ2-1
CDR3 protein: CASSVKAGNNNEQFF
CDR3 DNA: TGTGCCAGCAGTGTAAAAGCGGGAAACAACAATGAGCAGTTCTTC

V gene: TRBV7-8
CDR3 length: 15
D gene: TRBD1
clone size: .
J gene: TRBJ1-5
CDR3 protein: CASSSGQTLSKTQHF
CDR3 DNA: TGTGCCAGCAGCTCGGGACAGACACTATCGAAAACCCAGCATTTT

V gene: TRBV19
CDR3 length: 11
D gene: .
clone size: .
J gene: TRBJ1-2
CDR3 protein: CASTTGPSYTF
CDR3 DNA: TGTGCCAGTACTACGGGACCTTCTTACACCTTC

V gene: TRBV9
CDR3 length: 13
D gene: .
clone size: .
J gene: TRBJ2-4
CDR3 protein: CASNPTGESIQYF
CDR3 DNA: TGTGCCAGCAACCCGACAGGAGAGAGCATTCAGTACTTC

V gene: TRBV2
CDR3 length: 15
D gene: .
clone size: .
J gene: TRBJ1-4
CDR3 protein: CASSEALGFNEKLFF
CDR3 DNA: TGTGCCAGCAGTGAAGCGCTCGGATTTAATGAAAAACTGTTTTTT

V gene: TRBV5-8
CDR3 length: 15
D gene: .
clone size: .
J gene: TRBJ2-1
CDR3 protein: CASSAGTISYNEQFF
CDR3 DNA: TGTGCCAGCAGCGCCGGGACCATCTCCTACAATGAGCAGTTCTTC